The next 27 T cell receptor beta chains were all read from a single sample in a study of blood T cell repertoires in COVID-19. The data were produced by immunoSEQ multiplex PCR, yet TCRdb's version contains in-frame clones alone and is incomplete. The repertoire holds approximately 160,000 clones, around 83% seen once, with more than 5.5% in the top ten. The source material was peripheral blood. The receptors originated from a woman aged 50 to 60 in a cohort sampled during active or convalescent COVID-19.

The rearrangement uses TRBV19 and TRBJ2-1; TRBD1 matches at 8 bases. The CDR3 consists of 13 residues. V lost 5 bases to trimming and J lost 15 bases; unmatched junction nucleotides: 12. Germline assignment: CDR1 LNHDA and CDR2 SQIVND (reference sequence). CDR3 nucleotides: TGTGCCAGTAGTCCCCAATCGACAGGGGCAGGGTTCTTC. Encoded protein: CASSPQSTGAGFF.

The chain carries TRBV30 and TRBJ2-3; 10 nucleotides agree with TRBD1. The ends lost 5 bases at V and 4 bases at J; junction bases unmatched: 9. The CDR3 loop spans 15 amino acids. Germline CDR1 and CDR2: GTSNPN and SVGIG (reference sequence). CDR3 protein: CAWATGQGRADTQYF. The CDR3 DNA reads TGTGCCTGGGCTACGGGACAGGGGAGGGCAGATACGCAGTATTTT.

The chain joins TRBV5-4 to TRBJ2-6, with 8 bases aligning to TRBD1. V was clipped by 4 bases and J by 0 bases; unmatched bases: 3. The germline CDR1 and CDR2 sequences are SGHNT and YYREEE (reference sequence). The CDR3 runs to 16 residues. The CDR3 protein is CASSPGQVSGANVLTF. In nucleotides, the CDR3 is TGTGCCAGCAGCCCGGGACAGGTCTCTGGGGCCAACGTCCTGACTTTC.

The CDR3 spells CASSWGQGYTEAFF. The CDR3 region has the DNA TGTGCCAGCAGTTGGGGCCAGGGGTACACTGAAGCTTTCTTT. The rearrangement joins TRBV6-2 or TRBV6-3 to TRBJ1-1, with D maybe TRBD1 (6 bases). This CDR3 is built from 14 residues. The germline CDR1 and CDR2 sequences are MNHEY and SVGEGT. V shed 4 bases and J shed 3 bases, with 12 bases lying between them.

The chain combines TRBV7-6 with TRBJ2-1; D might be TRBD1 (6 bases). This CDR3 comprises 15 residues. CDR1 SGHVS and CDR2 FNYEAQ come from the germline V gene. V lost 4 bases to trimming and J lost 0 bases, with 10 bases between them. The CDR3 DNA is TGTGCCAGCAGCTCAAGGGGGTACTCCTACAATGAGCAGTTCTTC. It encodes CASSSRGYSYNEQFF.

CDR3: CASTWTGSYEQYF. The CDR3 region has the DNA TGCGCCAGCACCTGGACAGGCTCCTACGAGCAGTACTTC. The J gene is TRBJ2-7, the V gene TRBV5-1; 7 bases are a match to TRBD1. The V and J ends lost 6 bases and 0 bases, in that order; junction bases with no gene match: 3. CDR1 and CDR2 from the germline V gene are SGHRS and YFSETQ. This CDR3 is built from 13 residues.

The CDR3 is CASTPGRFNSPLHF. In nucleotides, the CDR3 is TGTGCCAGCACCCCGGGAAGATTTAATTCACCCCTCCACTTT. V gene TRBV6-5 combines with J gene TRBJ1-6; D uncertain. CDR1 is MNHEY and CDR2 is SVGAGI in the germline V gene. The CDR3 spans 14 residues. Trimming removed 7 bases from V and 6 bases from J, with 13 bases in between.

The CDR3 nucleotides are TGTGCCAGCTCTACCAGGGTCGGGGAGGGCGAAGCTTTCTTT. Its protein product is CASSTRVGEGEAFF. The chain employs TRBV18 and TRBJ1-1; weak D call: TRBD1 (5 bases). This CDR3 has 14 residues. The V gene lost 6 bases and the J gene lost 8 bases, with 19 bases spanning the gap. CDR1 is KGHSH and CDR2 is LQKENI in the germline V gene.

The V call is TRBV5-1, the J call TRBJ1-2; the D gene is possibly TRBD1 (6 bases). V lost 0 bases to trimming and J lost 0 bases, with 9 bases between them. Germline assignment: CDR1 SGHRS and CDR2 YFSETQ. The CDR3 covers 15 residues. Here the CDR3 DNA reads TGCGCCAGCAGCTTGGGTGGGGGCCCTAACTATGGCTACACCTTC. Amino acids: CASSLGGGPNYGYTF.

Ten or more counts support this clone. The chain employs TRBV2 and TRBJ2-7; 7 bases are shared with TRBD1. V trimming: 4 bases; J trimming: 5 bases; junction bases outside the gene matches: 11. The CDR3 contains 15 residues. Germline CDR1 SNHLY, CDR2 FYNNEI. CDR3 in DNA: TGTGCCAGCAGTGTACTGCGACAGGGTCTCAACGAGCAGTACTTC. This sequence encodes CASSVLRQGLNEQYF. Looking up the rest from reference TRBV2 and TRBJ2-7 gives the full variable domain: EPEVTQTPSHQVTQMGQEVILRCVPISNHLYFYWYRQILGQKVEFLVSFYNNEISEKSEIFDDQFSVERPDGSNFTLKIRSTKLEDSAMYFCASSVLRQGLNEQYFGPGTRLTVT.

V gene TRBV5-4 combines with J gene TRBJ1-6, with 8 bases fitting TRBD1. V gave up 4 bases and J gave up 8 bases; unmatched junction bases: 5. CDR3 length: 14 residues. CDR1 and CDR2 from the germline V gene are SGHNT and YYREEE (reference sequence). CDR3 bases: TGTGCCAGCAGCCTGACAGGGGTGGATTCACCCCTCCACTTT. It is translated as CASSLTGVDSPLHF.

This sequence joins TRBV24-1 and TRBJ2-4, with 8 bases lining up with TRBD1. Trimming took 3 bases from V and 0 from J; bases not matched to a gene: 15. CDR1 and CDR2 from the germline V gene are KGHDR and SFDVKD. The CDR3 consists of 20 residues. Here the CDR3 reads CATSDRTGTPHRIAKNIQYF. The DNA for the CDR3 is TGTGCCACCAGTGATAGGACAGGGACCCCACACCGGATAGCCAAAAACATTCAGTACTTC.

The CDR3 coding sequence is TGTGCCAGCAGTCAGGACAGATCCGGGGAGACCCAGTACTTC. Amino acid sequence: CASSQDRSGETQYF. The chain couples TRBV6-5 to TRBJ2-5, with D tentatively TRBD1 (6 bases). In germline, CDR1 is MNHEY, CDR2 SVGAGI. The ends were cut back, 5 bases at V and 5 bases at J, with 15 bases in the middle. This CDR3 contains 14 residues.

The chain recombines TRBV10-1 with TRBJ2-1, with D perhaps TRBD2 (6 bases). This CDR3 spans 15 amino acids. The V end lost 8 bases, the J end lost 4 bases, and 18 bases lay between the germline ends. CDR1 is WNHNN and CDR2 is SYGVQD in the germline V gene (reference sequence). Written as DNA, the CDR3 is TGCGCCAGCTGGCGTCCGCGGGACGAGTACAATGAGCAGTTCTTC. It translates to CASWRPRDEYNEQFF.

This chain joins TRBV4-3 and TRBJ2-2, with D unresolved. This CDR3 has 14 residues. Germline CDR1 and CDR2: LGHNA and YSLEER. V lost 0 bases to trimming and J lost 5 bases, with 7 bases between them. Written as DNA, the CDR3 is TGCGCCAGCAGCCAAGATCAGGCGACCGGGGAGCTGTTTTTT. Its protein is CASSQDQATGELFF.

The chain couples TRBV7-9 to TRBJ2-1; 12 positions match TRBD2. After removal of 4 bases from V and 10 bases from J, the junction contained 11 bases not matched to a gene. The CDR3 is 16 residues long. From germline, CDR1 is SEHNR and CDR2 FQNEAQ (reference sequence). The CDR3 reads CASSSSRTSGVQEQFF. The CDR3, as DNA: TGTGCCAGCAGCTCGTCCAGGACTAGCGGGGTACAAGAGCAGTTCTTC.

The chain joins TRBV12-3 or TRBV12-4 to TRBJ1-2; D is perhaps TRBD1 (5 bases). Trimming stripped 6 bases from V and 4 bases from J, with 9 bases between. This CDR3 is built from 12 residues. CDR3 in amino acids: CASSLGVYGYTF. The CDR3 nucleotides read TGTGCCAGCAGCCTAGGGGTCTATGGCTACACCTTC.

The table lists this clone with a few counts. This rearrangement joins TRBV19 to TRBJ2-1; D gene unclear. The CDR3 totals 11 residues. V was clipped by 8 bases and J by 4 bases, with 6 bases between them. Germline loops: CDR1 LNHDA, CDR2 SQIVND (reference sequence). The CDR3: CASRSYNEQFF. The CDR3 nucleotides are TGTGCCAGTCGGTCATACAATGAGCAGTTCTTC.

The chain links TRBV2 to TRBJ2-3, with TRBD1 matching over 7 bases. Trimming cost V 4 bases and J 0 bases; bases outside gene matches: 10. The CDR3 is 17 amino acids. CDR1 is SNHLY, CDR2 FYNNEI, per germline. The CDR3 DNA follows: TGTGCCAGCAGTGCTTGGGACAGATCGTCTAGCACAGATACGCAGTATTTT. This encodes CASSAWDRSSSTDTQYF. Supplemented by reference TRBV2 and TRBJ2-3, the full variable domain reads EPEVTQTPSHQVTQMGQEVILRCVPISNHLYFYWYRQILGQKVEFLVSFYNNEISEKSEIFDDQFSVERPDGSNFTLKIRSTKLEDSAMYFCASSAWDRSSSTDTQYFGPGTRLTVL.

The chain couples TRBV3-1 (or the pseudogene TRBV3-2) to TRBJ2-7; D uncertain. V dropped 1 base and J dropped 0 bases, with 13 bases sitting between them. Per germline, CDR1 LGHDT and CDR2 YNNKEL (reference sequence). CDR3 length equals 16 residues. CDR3 DNA sequence: TGTGCCAGCAGCCAAGTGATTACCACCAGCTCCTACGAGCAGTACTTC. This encodes CASSQVITTSSYEQYF.

J is TRBJ2-5 and V is TRBV28, with TRBD2 identical over 7 bases. Trimming removed 2 bases from V and 5 bases from J; junction bases left unmatched: 5. Germline V gene sequence: CDR1 MDHEN, CDR2 SYDVKM. This CDR3 contains 14 residues. The CDR3 here is CASSLAGDYETQYF. The CDR3 region has the DNA TGTGCCAGCAGTTTAGCGGGGGATTATGAGACCCAGTACTTC.

At least ten counts were recorded for this clone. The chain has TRBV12-5 and TRBJ2-1; TRBD1 might be the D (6 bases). Germline V gene sequence: CDR1 LGHNT, CDR2 FRNRAP. There are 15 residues in the CDR3. V lost 1 base and J 2 bases, leaving 9 bases between the germline ends. CDR3 nucleotide sequence: TGTGCTAGTGGTTTGGACAGGGTGACCTACAATGAGCAGTTCTTC. Its translation: CASGLDRVTYNEQFF.

This sequence joins TRBV4-1 and TRBJ2-7; D is possibly TRBD1 (6 bases). Trimming took 4 bases from V and 1 from J, leaving 14 bases between them. The CDR3 covers 15 residues. Germline V gene sequence: CDR1 MGHRA, CDR2 YSYEKL. Written as DNA, the CDR3 is TGCGCCAGCAGCCCGAGGACAGTCAGTTCCTACGAGCAGTACTTC. Encoded protein: CASSPRTVSSYEQYF.

As to this clone: The sample carries other DNA sequences with the same CDR3. This chain links TRBV6-5 with TRBJ2-1; no clear D gene. Germline CDR1 and CDR2: MNHEY and SVGAGI. The ends were cut back, 0 bases at V and 4 bases at J, with 10 bases in the middle. The CDR3 runs to 15 residues. CDR3 in DNA: TGTGCCAGCAGTTACTCGTTGGCGGAATACAATGAGCAGTTCTTC. Translated, it gives CASSYSLAEYNEQFF.

The chain links TRBV3-1 (or the pseudogene TRBV3-2) to TRBJ2-6, with unresolved D. This CDR3 spans 13 amino acids. Germline lookup yields CDR1 LGHDT and CDR2 YNNKEL (reference sequence). Deletions cut 5 bases from V and 2 bases from J, with 4 bases between. CDR3 sequence: CASSYTGANVLTF. DNA of the CDR3: TGTGCCAGCAGCTACACTGGGGCCAACGTCCTGACTTTC.

The V call is TRBV4-2, the J call TRBJ2-1; D perhaps matches TRBD2 (6 bases). The germline gives CDR1 LGHNA, CDR2 YNFKEQ. CDR3 length: 15 amino acids. With 4 bases removed from V and 7 bases from J, the gap between germline ends came to 17 bases. The CDR3 spells CASSPEGRRFNEQFF. Written as DNA, the CDR3 is TGTGCCAGCAGCCCGGAGGGTAGGCGATTTAATGAGCAGTTCTTC.

The chain recombines TRBV4-1 with TRBJ2-5; TRBD1 might be the D (6 bases). Looked up from germline, CDR1 is MGHRA and CDR2 is YSYEKL. The CDR3 totals 15 residues. Trimming shortened V by 1 base and J by 0 bases, and 9 bases separated the two germline ends. CDR3 in DNA: TGCGCCAGCAGCCAAGCCGGACAGAACCAAGAGACCCAGTACTTC. Amino acid sequence: CASSQAGQNQETQYF.